These 27 T cell receptor beta chains share one sample of origin, sequenced in a study of blood T cell repertoires in COVID-19. Here immunoSEQ multiplex PCR was the method, and the copy in TCRdb shows in-frame clones only, minus some. The sample holds 250,000 to 300,000 clones, under 90% seen once. The specimen sequenced was peripheral blood. These receptors all stem from a man aged 55 to 70 with acute or convalescent COVID-19.

This clone was seen only once. The rearrangement joins TRBV9 to TRBJ2-1; perhaps TRBD2 as D (5 bases). The CDR3 is made up of 15 amino acids. CDR1 and CDR2 (germline): SGDLS, YYNGEE. The V end lost 4 bases, the J end lost 0 bases, and 11 bases lay between the germline ends. The CDR3 loop is CASSPLGNSYNEQFF. CDR3 nucleotides: TGTGCCAGCAGCCCCCTCGGGAACTCCTACAATGAGCAGTTCTTC.

The chain links TRBV14 to TRBJ1-1; TRBD1 might be the D (5 bases). V was cut by 3 bases and J by 5 bases, with 10 bases left in between. The CDR3 is made up of 13 amino acids. Germline loops: CDR1 SGHDN, CDR2 FVKESK. For the CDR3, the DNA is TGTGCCAGCAGCCACGGGGGGGAGACTGAAGCTTTCTTT. This codes for CASSHGGETEAFF.

The chain is built from TRBV4-1 and TRBJ1-3; D ambiguous. This CDR3 region has 15 residues. Trimming stripped 8 bases from V and 0 bases from J, with 14 bases between. Germline CDR1 and CDR2: MGHRA and YSYEKL. The CDR3 DNA follows: TGCGCCAGCGGGAGAGACCGGTCCTCTGGAAACACCATATATTTT. Residues: CASGRDRSSGNTIYF.

The chain joins TRBV5-1 to TRBJ1-2; D gene unclear. Germline V gene data show CDR1 as SGHRS and CDR2 as YFSETQ. V lost 4 bases, J lost 2 bases, and 15 bases lay in between. The CDR3 is 15 residues long. Written as DNA, the CDR3 is TGCGCCAGCAGCCGTTTTTCCCTAGCGAACTATGGCTACACCTTC. As protein: CASSRFSLANYGYTF.

This CDR3 reads CASSEGLGRQVYNEQFF. CDR3 in DNA: TGTGCCAGCAGTGAAGGTCTGGGGAGACAGGTTTACAATGAGCAGTTCTTC. The V call is TRBV6-1, the J call TRBJ2-1, with a possible D match to TRBD1 (6 bases). CDR3 length: 17 amino acids. The germline CDR1 and CDR2 sequences are MNHNS and SASEGT. Trimming pared 1 base from V and 4 bases from J, leaving 17 bases between.

This clone was detected only a few times. Other DNA variants within this sample encode the same CDR3. This sequence joins TRBV5-1 and TRBJ2-7; 8 bases align to TRBD2. J lost 4 bases, V lost 4 bases, and 10 bases had no gene match. The CDR3 consists of 15 residues. In germline, CDR1 is SGHRS, CDR2 YFSETQ. The CDR3 region has the DNA TGCGCCAGCAGCCTTGGTTCGGGGGGGAGTTACGAGCAGTACTTC. Translating gives CASSLGSGGSYEQYF. The whole variable domain, filled in from reference TRBV5-1 and TRBJ2-7, reads KAGVTQTPRYLIKTRGQQVTLSCSPISGHRSVSWYQQTPGQGLQFLFEYFSETQRNKGNFPGRFSGRQFSNSRSEMNVSTLELGDSALYLCASSLGSGGSYEQYFGPGTRLTVT.

The chain carries TRBV29-1 and TRBJ1-1, with D perhaps TRBD1 (5 bases). CDR1 SQVTM and CDR2 ANQGSEA come from the germline V gene. The CDR3 sequence is 13 residues long. Trimming removed 3 bases at V and 1 base at J, with 9 bases between. As DNA, the CDR3 is TGCAGCGTTGACCGACAGAGGAACACTGAAGCTTTCTTT. Amino acid sequence: CSVDRQRNTEAFF.

This clone was found a few times. The chain has TRBV28 and TRBJ1-2; 9 positions match TRBD1. V shed 6 bases, J shed 3 bases, and the junction held 14 bases outside the gene matches. Germline CDR1 and CDR2: MDHEN and SYDVKM. The CDR3 consists of 17 residues. CDR3 sequence: CASSPRDRAYRDYGYTF. The CDR3 coding sequence is TGTGCCAGCAGCCCCCGGGACAGGGCCTACCGGGACTATGGCTACACCTTC.

V and J are TRBV7-9 and TRBJ2-1, with D tentatively TRBD1 (5 bases). Germline V gene sequence: CDR1 SEHNR, CDR2 FQNEAQ (reference sequence). Trimming pared 0 bases from V and 8 bases from J, leaving 8 bases between. The CDR3 loop spans 13 amino acids. The CDR3 region is CASSLAKGDEQFF. DNA for the CDR3: TGTGCCAGCAGCTTAGCGAAAGGGGATGAGCAGTTCTTC. The complete variable domain, with remaining parts taken from reference TRBV7-9 and TRBJ2-1, reads DTGVSQNPRHKITKRGQNVTFRCDPISEHNRLYWYRQTLGQGPEFLTYFQNEAQLEKSRLLSDRFSAERPKGSFSTLEIQRTEQGDSAMYLCASSLAKGDEQFFGPGTRLTVL.

The V and J genes are TRBV5-1 and TRBJ2-3, with 14 bases lining up with TRBD2. CDR3 length: 16 residues. The junction had 4 bases not matched to a gene; V was cut back by 3 bases and J by 4 bases. Germline V gene lookup returns CDR1 SGHRS and CDR2 YFSETQ. The CDR3 region has the DNA TGCGCCAGCAGCTGGGGACTAGCGGGAGTCTCAGATACGCAGTATTTT. Residues: CASSWGLAGVSDTQYF. Complete variable domain (other parts from reference TRBV5-1 and TRBJ2-3): KAGVTQTPRYLIKTRGQQVTLSCSPISGHRSVSWYQQTPGQGLQFLFEYFSETQRNKGNFPGRFSGRQFSNSRSEMNVSTLELGDSALYLCASSWGLAGVSDTQYFGPGTRLTVL.

In its sample, this clone was seen a few times. J is TRBJ2-3 and V is TRBV19; 8 nucleotides line up with TRBD2. J was trimmed by 2 bases and V by 4 bases; bases with no gene match: 5. Germline loops: CDR1 LNHDA, CDR2 SQIVND (reference sequence). The CDR3 is 15 residues long. CDR3 DNA sequence: TGTGCCAGTAGTACGGGAGGGGACCCCACAGATACGCAGTATTTT. Translating it yields CASSTGGDPTDTQYF.

V gene TRBV2 combines with J gene TRBJ1-5, with D tentatively TRBD1 (5 bases). Germline V gives CDR1 SNHLY, CDR2 FYNNEI. There are 15 residues in the CDR3. The V end lost 2 bases, the J end lost 2 bases, and 10 bases lay between the germline ends. CDR3 in amino acids: CASSEQGGGNQPQHF. The CDR3 bases are TGTGCCAGCAGTGAACAGGGAGGGGGCAATCAGCCCCAGCATTTT.

The J gene is TRBJ2-7, the V gene TRBV3-1 (or the pseudogene TRBV3-2), with 10 bases lining up with TRBD2. Germline assignment: CDR1 LGHDT and CDR2 YNNKEL (reference sequence). J was trimmed by 6 bases and V by 3 bases; bases with no gene match: 8. CDR3 length: 15 residues. The CDR3: CASSHLGTSVSEQYF. The CDR3, as DNA: TGTGCCAGCAGCCACCTGGGGACTAGCGTCTCCGAGCAGTACTTC.

This chain links TRBV4-1 with TRBJ1-1, with 8 nucleotides matching TRBD1. CDR3 length: 14 residues. The ends lost 6 bases at V and 5 bases at J; junction bases unmatched: 8. Germline V CDR1 and CDR2: MGHRA, YSYEKL. DNA of the CDR3: TGCGCCAGCAGTAGTCAGGGGGCCAAAACTGAAGCTTTCTTT. Amino acid sequence: CASSSQGAKTEAFF.

This rearrangement joins TRBV3-1 (or the pseudogene TRBV3-2) to TRBJ2-7, with a tentative D call TRBD2 (5 bases). Germline CDR1 reads LGHDT; CDR2 reads YNNKEL (reference sequence). Trimming took 6 bases from V and 7 from J, leaving 13 bases between them. The CDR3 length is 12 residues. As DNA, the CDR3 is TGTGCCAGCAGTATCCAACCGGGGGAGCAGTACTTC. Residues: CASSIQPGEQYF.

This clone is a singleton in its sample. The chain recombines TRBV5-4 with TRBJ1-5; no definite D call. Trimming removed 0 bases at V and 7 bases at J, with 5 bases between. The CDR3 runs to 12 residues. Germline V gene lookup returns CDR1 SGHNT and CDR2 YYREEE (reference sequence). CDR3 amino acids: CASSLDQQPQHF. In nucleotides, the CDR3 is TGTGCCAGCAGCTTGGATCAGCAGCCCCAGCATTTT. Filled out from reference TRBV5-4 and TRBJ1-5, the complete variable domain reads ETGVTQSPTHLIKTRGQQVTLRCSSQSGHNTVSWYQQALGQGPQFIFQYYREEENGRGNFPPRFSGLQFPNYSSELNVNALELDDSALYLCASSLDQQPQHFGDGTRLSIL.

The CDR3 region is CASRAGQNYGYTF. CDR3 DNA sequence: TGTGCCAGCAGGGCTGGACAGAACTATGGCTACACCTTC. The J gene is TRBJ1-2, the V gene TRBV28; TRBD1 is a possible D gene (6 bases). Germline V gives CDR1 MDHEN, CDR2 SYDVKM. This CDR3 comprises 13 residues. V gave up 6 bases and J gave up 2 bases, with 10 bases separating them.

This chain links TRBV14 with TRBJ2-2; TRBD1 agrees at 9 bases. Germline V gene data show CDR1 as SGHDN and CDR2 as FVKESK. J lost 7 bases, V lost 9 bases, and 12 bases had no gene match. The CDR3 loop spans 15 amino acids. The CDR3 spells CASARGTGSVGELFF. The DNA for the CDR3 is TGTGCCAGTGCGAGAGGGACAGGGTCAGTCGGGGAGCTGTTTTTT.

This clone was detected once. This same CDR3 is encoded by further DNA sequences in the sample. The chain uses TRBV28 and TRBJ2-7; 9 nucleotides agree with TRBD1. The germline gives CDR1 MDHEN, CDR2 SYDVKM. Trimming took 4 bases from V and 2 from J; bases not matched to a gene: 6. This CDR3 contains 15 residues. CDR3: CASSSAGTGTYEQYF. As DNA, the CDR3 is TGTGCCAGCAGTTCTGCCGGGACAGGGACCTACGAGCAGTACTTC.

In DNA form, the CDR3 reads TGTGCCAGCAGTATCGGACAGGCCACTGAAGCTTTCTTT. It codes for CASSIGQATEAFF. The V and J genes are TRBV9 and TRBJ1-1, with 7 nucleotides matching TRBD1. Germline V lookup: CDR1 SGDLS, CDR2 YYNGEE. Trimming cost V 5 bases and J 4 bases; bases outside gene matches: 5. The CDR3 is 13 amino acids.

This chain links TRBV5-6 with TRBJ2-1; possibly TRBD1 for D (6 bases). This CDR3 contains 17 residues. Germline V lookup: CDR1 SGHDT, CDR2 YYEEEE. V was shortened by 4 bases and J by 0 bases, with 17 bases between the two germline ends. This CDR3 is CASSPGWGRSSYNEQFF. Here the CDR3 DNA reads TGTGCCAGCAGCCCGGGTTGGGGGCGTAGCTCCTACAATGAGCAGTTCTTC.

The genes are TRBV2 and TRBJ2-5, with D perhaps matching TRBD1 (5 bases). Trimming removed 4 bases at V and 5 bases at J, with 17 bases between. The CDR3 is made up of 15 amino acids. The germline CDR1 and CDR2 sequences are SNHLY and FYNNEI. Written as DNA, the CDR3 is TGTGCCAGCAGTGGGAACAGGCCCCGAGAGGAGACCCAGTACTTC. The encoded protein is CASSGNRPREETQYF. The complete variable domain, with remaining parts taken from reference TRBV2 and TRBJ2-5, reads EPEVTQTPSHQVTQMGQEVILRCVPISNHLYFYWYRQILGQKVEFLVSFYNNEISEKSEIFDDQFSVERPDGSNFTLKIRSTKLEDSAMYFCASSGNRPREETQYFGPGTRLLVL.

This chain connects TRBV7-9 to TRBJ2-7, with TRBD2 matching 9 bases. There are 16 residues in the CDR3. Germline V gene sequence: CDR1 SEHNR, CDR2 FQNEAQ (reference sequence). Trimming took 4 bases from V and 7 from J; bases not matched to a gene: 14. The CDR3: CASSSQMGGRAEEQYF. CDR3 bases: TGTGCCAGCAGCTCCCAGATGGGCGGGAGGGCCGAGGAGCAGTACTTC.

The genes are TRBV11-2 and TRBJ2-7; the match to TRBD1 covers 8 bases. The CDR3 has 14 residues. CDR1 and CDR2 (germline): SGHAT, FQNNGV. Losses at the gene ends were 4 bases for V and 3 bases for J; bases not matched to a gene: 5. CDR3 nucleotides: TGTGCCAGCAGCTGGTGGACAGGGAACTACGAGCAGTACTTC. This gives the protein CASSWWTGNYEQYF.

J is TRBJ2-1 and V is TRBV6-5; tentative D call: TRBD2 (6 bases). This CDR3 is 13 amino acids long. Germline CDR1 and CDR2: MNHEY and SVGAGI. V was clipped by 0 bases and J by 10 bases, with 10 bases between them. CDR3 protein: CASSYSGGKEQFF. As DNA, the CDR3 is TGTGCCAGCAGTTACTCGGGGGGAAAGGAGCAGTTCTTC.

The V and J genes are TRBV6-1 and TRBJ2-6; TRBD2 agrees at 8 bases. Germline CDR1 reads MNHNS; CDR2 reads SASEGT. With V trimmed by 3 bases and J by 0 bases, 7 bases remained unmatched. The CDR3 covers 18 residues. This chain's CDR3 is CASSDGLAGFSGANVLTF. The CDR3 DNA is TGTGCCAGCAGTGACGGGCTAGCGGGTTTCTCTGGGGCCAACGTCCTGACTTTC.

Details on this clone: This sample also contains other DNA sequences that code for the same CDR3. This chain joins TRBV11-3 and TRBJ2-2; D possibly corresponds to TRBD1 (5 bases). The germline gives CDR1 SGHNT, CDR2 YENEEA. This CDR3 is 15 amino acids long. Trimming took off 1 base at V and 2 bases at J, with 8 bases between the two ends. The CDR3 region is CASSLGGRNTGELFF. The CDR3 nucleotides are TGTGCCAGCAGCTTAGGGGGCAGAAACACCGGGGAGCTGTTTTTT.